Shown below are 8 T cell receptor beta chains from a single sample sequenced in a study of T cell responses to AZD1222 COVID-19 vaccine. Measured with immunoSEQ multiplex PCR; TCRdb has only the in-frame clones, and not every one. The sample shows 150,000 to 200,000 clones, approximately 90% of them seen only once. The sample in question was peripheral blood, obtained 28 days after the second AZD1222 dose. The receptor set was obtained from an adult who received the AZD1222 COVID-19 vaccine.

The gene calls are TRBV2 and TRBJ2-7; D remains ambiguous. The V gene's germline CDR1 is SNHLY and CDR2 FYNNEI. V lost 4 bases, J lost 5 bases, and 12 bases lay in between. This CDR3 has 13 residues. CDR3 nucleotide sequence: TGTGCCAGCAGTGTCGGTCCAAGCGACGAGCAGTACTTC. It encodes CASSVGPSDEQYF.

The V gene is TRBV18, the J gene TRBJ2-1; TRBD2 aligns across 10 bases. The junction had 10 bases not matched to a gene; V was cut back by 6 bases and J by 8 bases. The V gene's germline CDR1 is KGHSH and CDR2 LQKENI. CDR3 length: 15 residues. CDR3 loop: CASSTQREGRHEQFF. For the CDR3, the DNA is TGTGCCAGCTCGACACAGCGGGAGGGCCGCCATGAGCAGTTCTTC.

V is TRBV6-5 and J is TRBJ2-7, with 7 positions matching TRBD1. From germline, CDR1 is MNHEY and CDR2 SVGAGI. With 6 bases clipped from V and 1 base from J, the junction kept 9 bases outside the gene matches. The CDR3 covers 15 residues. Here the CDR3 DNA reads TGTGCCAGCAGACCACAGGGGAAACATTCCTACGAGCAGTACTTC. It specifies CASRPQGKHSYEQYF.

The chain is built from TRBV18 and TRBJ1-4; a possible D gene is TRBD1 (5 bases). V was cut by 2 bases and J by 7 bases, with 11 bases left in between. The CDR3 consists of 14 residues. The germline gives CDR1 KGHSH, CDR2 LQKENI. In DNA, the CDR3 is TGTGCCAGCTCACCAACCTCAGGGAGTGAAAAACTGTTTTTT. As protein: CASSPTSGSEKLFF.

This chain joins TRBV28 and TRBJ1-6; 7 bases are a match to TRBD1. CDR1 MDHEN and CDR2 SYDVKM come from the germline V gene. This CDR3 has 16 amino acids. With V trimmed by 6 bases and J by 3 bases, 8 bases remained unmatched. In DNA form, the CDR3 reads TGTGCCAGCAGAGGGGGGGACAGCAGCTATAATTCACCCCTCCACTTT. The encoded protein is CASRGGDSSYNSPLHF.

The chain carries TRBV9 and TRBJ2-7; D not resolved. Germline V gene lookup returns CDR1 SGDLS and CDR2 YYNGEE. This CDR3 comprises 15 residues. Trimming removed 0 bases at V and 6 bases at J, with 16 bases between. CDR3 sequence reads: CASSVVEVPGSEQYF. DNA of the CDR3: TGTGCCAGCAGCGTAGTCGAGGTACCGGGTTCCGAGCAGTACTTC.

The V and J genes are TRBV11-3 and TRBJ1-1; TRBD1 agrees at 8 bases. With 3 bases clipped from V and 1 base from J, the junction kept 4 bases outside the gene matches. This CDR3 has 15 amino acids. From germline, CDR1 is SGHNT and CDR2 YENEEA. CDR3 sequence reads: CASSFQGAGNTEAFF. The DNA for the CDR3 is TGTGCCAGCAGCTTTCAGGGGGCAGGGAACACTGAAGCTTTCTTT.

The V gene is TRBV27, the J gene TRBJ1-1; the match to TRBD1 covers 10 bases. Germline V gene sequence: CDR1 MNHEY, CDR2 SMNVEV (reference sequence). V shed 4 bases, J shed 5 bases, and the junction held 7 bases outside the gene matches. There are 15 residues in the CDR3. As DNA, the CDR3 is TGTGCCAGCAGTTCACGACAGGGGGCAAGGACTGAAGCTTTCTTT. This translates into CASSSRQGARTEAFF.